A selection of T cell receptor beta chains follows, all from one sample in a study of T cell changes during pregnancy in multiple sclerosis. Assay: immunoSEQ multiplex PCR; the TCRdb copy retains only in-frame clones and omits some. Altogether about 46,000 clones are present, under 95% being singletons, with the ten largest covering 2.9%. The input for sequencing was CD8+ T cells from peripheral blood mononuclear cells, taken in the second trimester of pregnancy. Receptor source: a female donor with multiple sclerosis, enrolled in a pregnancy study. The CDR3 runs from the conserved cysteine through the conserved F or W.

v_gene: TRBV15; j_gene: TRBJ2-2; CDR3aa: CATTPGLAGSGTGELFF
v_gene: TRBV18; j_gene: TRBJ1-1; CDR3aa: CASSLMNTEAFF
v_gene: TRBV14; j_gene: TRBJ1-1; CDR3aa: CASSQGGQGPVAFF
v_gene: TRBV6-5; j_gene: TRBJ1-2; CDR3aa: CASSYSQGAYGYTF
v_gene: TRBV7-9; j_gene: TRBJ2-6; CDR3aa: CASSWTDSGANVLTF
v_gene: TRBV2; j_gene: TRBJ2-3; CDR3aa: CASIPTSGGQDTQYF
v_gene: TRBV7-2; j_gene: TRBJ1-1; CDR3aa: CASRGGGGTEAFF
v_gene: TRBV14; j_gene: TRBJ2-7; CDR3aa: CASRLQGYEQYF
v_gene: TRBV29-1; j_gene: TRBJ1-1; CDR3aa: CSTLSGGITEAFF
v_gene: TRBV7-6; j_gene: TRBJ1-2; CDR3aa: CASSLEEGGGWGYTF
v_gene: TRBV21-1; j_gene: TRBJ2-2; CDR3aa: CASSPRSTGELFF